These 6 T cell receptor beta chains originate from one sample sequenced in a study of T-cell reconstitution after alpha-beta-depleted transplantation in children. Unique molecular identifiers were used in preparing the TCRbeta library. TCRdb processed the PCR reads anew with MiXCR; each CDR3 protein has one entry. In the table there are about 540,000 distinct CDR3 sequences, about 18% of which are singletons. Material: PBMCs from the stem cell graft donor, obtained from the stem cell graft. These receptors came from a human donor who donated a stem cell graft to a child with acute lymphoblastic leukemia.

J is TRBJ2-2 and V is TRBV5-1; 14 bases fit TRBD2. Germline lookup yields CDR1 SGHRS and CDR2 YFSETQ. This CDR3 contains 17 residues. V gave up 3 bases and J gave up 5 bases; unmatched junction bases: 6. The CDR3 DNA reads TGCGCCAGCAGCTCGGGACTAGCGGGAGTCCGGACCGGGGAGCTGTTTTTT. Amino acid sequence: CASSSGLAGVRTGELFF.

This clonotype was observed a few times. The chain recombines TRBV6-5 with TRBJ1-1; possible D gene TRBD1, 5 bases. V was shortened by 7 bases and J by 0 bases, with 18 bases between the two germline ends. The germline V gene has CDR1 MNHEY and CDR2 SVGAGI. This CDR3 spans 16 amino acids. CDR3 nucleotide sequence: TGTGCCAGCATTAACAGACCGGGGCAGCTGAACACTGAAGCTTTCTTT. Encoded protein: CASINRPGQLNTEAFF.

The CDR3: CSAPKTSGFYNEQFF. CDR3 in DNA: TGCAGTGCCCCAAAAACTAGCGGCTTCTACAATGAGCAGTTCTTC. The chain carries TRBV20-1 and TRBJ2-1, with 8 bases matching TRBD2. Germline values: CDR1 DFQATT, CDR2 SNEGSKA (reference sequence). CDR3 length equals 15 residues. The ends lost 6 bases at V and 3 bases at J; junction bases unmatched: 10.

V gene TRBV5-1 combines with J gene TRBJ1-1; 10 nucleotides line up with TRBD1. This CDR3 spans 17 amino acids. V gave up 4 bases and J gave up 0 bases; unmatched junction bases: 9. In germline, CDR1 is SGHRS, CDR2 YFSETQ. The CDR3 loop reads CASSRGTGVGVNTEAFF. As DNA, the CDR3 is TGCGCCAGCAGCAGGGGGACAGGGGTCGGCGTGAACACTGAAGCTTTCTTT.

In this sample, this clonotype turned up a few times. This chain joins TRBV4-1 and TRBJ2-2; 7 bases align to TRBD1. Germline CDR1 is MGHRA and CDR2 is YSYEKL. This CDR3 is built from 17 residues. V shed 0 bases and J 6 bases; nucleotides not matched to a gene: 10. The CDR3, as DNA: TGCGCCAGCAGCCAAGAAGGTGTCAGGGGGACCCCCGGGGAGCTGTTTTTT. It translates to CASSQEGVRGTPGELFF.

This clonotype was seen a handful of times. This sequence joins TRBV18 and TRBJ2-7, with 14 nucleotides matching TRBD2. Losses at the gene ends were 4 bases for V and 3 bases for J; bases not matched to a gene: 5. Per the germline V gene, CDR1 is KGHSH and CDR2 is LQKENI. The CDR3 has 16 amino acids. The CDR3 sequence: CASSQGTSGSSYEQYF. As DNA, the CDR3 is TGTGCCAGCTCACAAGGGACTAGCGGGAGTAGCTACGAGCAGTACTTC.